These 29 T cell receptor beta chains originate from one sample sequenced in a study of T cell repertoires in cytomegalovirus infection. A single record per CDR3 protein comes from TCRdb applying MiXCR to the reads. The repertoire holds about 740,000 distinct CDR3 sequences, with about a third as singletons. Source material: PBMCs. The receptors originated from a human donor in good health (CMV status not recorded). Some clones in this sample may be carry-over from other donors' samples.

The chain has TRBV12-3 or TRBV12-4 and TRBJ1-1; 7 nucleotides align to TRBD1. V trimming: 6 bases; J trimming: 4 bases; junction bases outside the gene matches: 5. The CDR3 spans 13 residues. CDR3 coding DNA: TGTGCCAGCAGCGGGACAGCGGGCACTGAAGCTTTCTTT. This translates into CASSGTAGTEAFF.

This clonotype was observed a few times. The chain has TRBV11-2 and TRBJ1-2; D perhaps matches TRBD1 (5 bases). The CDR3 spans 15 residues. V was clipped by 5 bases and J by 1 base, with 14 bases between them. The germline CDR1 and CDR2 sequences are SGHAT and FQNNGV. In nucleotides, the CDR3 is TGTGCCAGCAGCGGACAAGGCAGCATTAACTATGGCTACACCTTC. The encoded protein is CASSGQGSINYGYTF.

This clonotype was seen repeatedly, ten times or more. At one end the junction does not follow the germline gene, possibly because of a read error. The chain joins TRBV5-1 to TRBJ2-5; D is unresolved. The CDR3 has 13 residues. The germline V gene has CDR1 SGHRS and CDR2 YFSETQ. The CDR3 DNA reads TGTGCCAGCAGCTTAGGTCGACAAGAGACCCAGTACTTC. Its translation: CASSLGRQETQYF.

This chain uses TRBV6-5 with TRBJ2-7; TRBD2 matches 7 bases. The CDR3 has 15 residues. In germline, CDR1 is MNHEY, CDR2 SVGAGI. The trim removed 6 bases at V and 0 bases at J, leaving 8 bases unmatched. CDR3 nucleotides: TGTGCCAGCAGGCCCGGGGGGAAAACCTCCTACGAGCAGTACTTC. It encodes CASRPGGKTSYEQYF.

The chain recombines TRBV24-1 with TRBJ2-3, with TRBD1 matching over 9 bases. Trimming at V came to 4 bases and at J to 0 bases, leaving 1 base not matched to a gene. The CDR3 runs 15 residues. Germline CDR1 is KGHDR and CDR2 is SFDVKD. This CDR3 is CATSEGQGSTDTQYF. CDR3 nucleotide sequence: TGTGCCACCAGTGAGGGACAGGGAAGCACAGATACGCAGTATTTT.

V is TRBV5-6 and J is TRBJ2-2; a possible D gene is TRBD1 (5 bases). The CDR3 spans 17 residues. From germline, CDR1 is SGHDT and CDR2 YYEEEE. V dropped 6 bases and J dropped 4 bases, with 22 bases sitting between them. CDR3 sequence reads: CASTRSRESLGTGELFF. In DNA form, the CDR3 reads TGTGCCAGCACCCGGAGCAGGGAAAGCCTCGGCACCGGGGAGCTGTTTTTT.

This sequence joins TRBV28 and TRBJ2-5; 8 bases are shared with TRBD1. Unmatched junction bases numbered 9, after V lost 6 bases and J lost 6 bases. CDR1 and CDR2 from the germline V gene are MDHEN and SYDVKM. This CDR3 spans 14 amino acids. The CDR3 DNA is TGTGCCAGCAGAAGACAGGGGAGTGTGCAGACCCAGTACTTC. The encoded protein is CASRRQGSVQTQYF.

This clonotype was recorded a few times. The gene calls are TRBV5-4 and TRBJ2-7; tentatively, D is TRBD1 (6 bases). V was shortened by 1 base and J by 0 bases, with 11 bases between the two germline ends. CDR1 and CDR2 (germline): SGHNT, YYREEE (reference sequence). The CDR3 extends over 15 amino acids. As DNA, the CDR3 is TGTGCCAGCAGCTTGATACAGGGTAACTCCTACGAGCAGTACTTC. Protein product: CASSLIQGNSYEQYF.

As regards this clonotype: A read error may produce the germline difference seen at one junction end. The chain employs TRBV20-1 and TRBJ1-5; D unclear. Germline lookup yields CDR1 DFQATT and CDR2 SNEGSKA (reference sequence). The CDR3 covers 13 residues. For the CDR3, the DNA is TGCAGTGCCCCCCCCGGGGTTTATCAGCTCCAGCATTTT. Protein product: CSAPPGVYQLQHF.

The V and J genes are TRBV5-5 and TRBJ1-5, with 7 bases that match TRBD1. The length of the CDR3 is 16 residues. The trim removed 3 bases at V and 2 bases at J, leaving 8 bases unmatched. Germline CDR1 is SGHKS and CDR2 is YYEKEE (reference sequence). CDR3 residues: CASSSEGGSGNQPQHF. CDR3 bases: TGTGCCAGCAGCTCGGAAGGGGGCTCGGGCAATCAGCCCCAGCATTTT. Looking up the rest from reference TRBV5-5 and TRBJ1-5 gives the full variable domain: DAGVTQSPTHLIKTRGQQVTLRCSPISGHKSVSWYQQVLGQGPQFIFQYYEKEERGRGNFPDRFSARQFPNYSSELNVNALLLGDSALYLCASSSEGGSGNQPQHFGDGTRLSIL.

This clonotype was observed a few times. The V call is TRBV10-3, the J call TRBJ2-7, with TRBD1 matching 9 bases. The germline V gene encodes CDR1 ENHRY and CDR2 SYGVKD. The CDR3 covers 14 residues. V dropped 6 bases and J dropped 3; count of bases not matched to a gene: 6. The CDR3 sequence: CAISPGQGDYEQYF. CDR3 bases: TGTGCCATCAGCCCGGGACAGGGTGACTACGAGCAGTACTTC.

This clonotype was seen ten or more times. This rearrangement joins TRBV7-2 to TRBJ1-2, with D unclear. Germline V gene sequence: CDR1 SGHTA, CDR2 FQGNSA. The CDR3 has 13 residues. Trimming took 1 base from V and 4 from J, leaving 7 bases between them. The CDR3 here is CASSLGDTYGYTF. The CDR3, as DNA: TGTGCCAGCAGCTTAGGGGATACCTATGGCTACACCTTC. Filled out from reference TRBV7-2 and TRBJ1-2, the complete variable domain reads GAGVSQSPSNKVTEKGKDVELRCDPISGHTALYWYRQSLGQGLEFLIYFQGNSAPDKSGLPSDRFSAERTGGSVSTLTIQRTQQEDSAVYLCASSLGDTYGYTFGSGTRLTVV.

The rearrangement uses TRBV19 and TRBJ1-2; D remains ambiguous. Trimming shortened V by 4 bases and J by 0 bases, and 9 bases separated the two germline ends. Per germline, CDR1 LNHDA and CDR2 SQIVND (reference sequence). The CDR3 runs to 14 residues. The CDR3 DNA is TGTGCCAGTAGTAATAGACCGTCTAACTATGGCTACACCTTC. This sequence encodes CASSNRPSNYGYTF.

For the CDR3, the DNA is TGTGCCAGCAGCTTAGCCTCGCCACGAGACAATGAGCAGTTCTTC. Translated, it gives CASSLASPRDNEQFF. This chain joins TRBV7-6 and TRBJ2-1; no firm D call. The V gene lost 0 bases and the J gene lost 5 bases, with 11 bases spanning the gap. Germline loops: CDR1 SGHVS, CDR2 FNYEAQ. This CDR3 spans 15 amino acids.

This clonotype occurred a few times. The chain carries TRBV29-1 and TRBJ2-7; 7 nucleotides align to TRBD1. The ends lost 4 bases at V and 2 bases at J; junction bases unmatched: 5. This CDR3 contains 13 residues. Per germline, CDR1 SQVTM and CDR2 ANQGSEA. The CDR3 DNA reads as TGCAGCGTTGGGACAGGTGAGGCCTACGAGCAGTACTTC. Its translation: CSVGTGEAYEQYF.

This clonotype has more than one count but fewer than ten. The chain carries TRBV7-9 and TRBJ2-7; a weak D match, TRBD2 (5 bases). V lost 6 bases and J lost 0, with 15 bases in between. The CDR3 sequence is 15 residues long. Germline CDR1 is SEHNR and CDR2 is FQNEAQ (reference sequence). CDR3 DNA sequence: TGTGCCAGCAGAAGTCGGGTTGGGAGCTCCTACGAGCAGTACTTC. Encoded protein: CASRSRVGSSYEQYF.

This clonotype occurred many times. CDR3 nucleotide sequence: TGTGCCAGCAGCCCCCAGGGGGGAAGCGCTGAAGCTTTCTTT. Residues: CASSPQGGSAEAFF. The chain employs TRBV7-8 and TRBJ1-1, with 7 bases matching TRBD1. The CDR3 has 14 residues. CDR1 is SGHVS and CDR2 is FQNEAQ in the germline V gene. The junction had 9 bases not matched to a gene; V was cut back by 5 bases and J by 6 bases.

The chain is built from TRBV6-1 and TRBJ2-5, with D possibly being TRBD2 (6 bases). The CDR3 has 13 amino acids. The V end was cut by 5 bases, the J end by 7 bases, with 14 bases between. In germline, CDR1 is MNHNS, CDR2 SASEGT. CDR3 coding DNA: TGTGCCAGCAGTATCGGTCTGCGGGGGACCCAGTACTTC. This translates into CASSIGLRGTQYF.

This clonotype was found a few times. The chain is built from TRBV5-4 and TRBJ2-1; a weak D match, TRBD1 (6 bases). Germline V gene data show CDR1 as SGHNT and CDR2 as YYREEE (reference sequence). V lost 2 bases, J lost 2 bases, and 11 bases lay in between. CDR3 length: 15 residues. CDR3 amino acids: CASSFGTQTYNEQFF. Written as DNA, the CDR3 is TGTGCCAGCAGCTTCGGGACACAAACCTACAATGAGCAGTTCTTC.

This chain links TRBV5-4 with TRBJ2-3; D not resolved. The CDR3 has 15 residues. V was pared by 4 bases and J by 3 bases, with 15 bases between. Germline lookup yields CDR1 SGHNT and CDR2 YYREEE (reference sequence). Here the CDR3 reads CASSDPRTVTDTQYF. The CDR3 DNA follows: TGTGCCAGCAGCGATCCTCGGACCGTGACAGATACGCAGTATTTT.

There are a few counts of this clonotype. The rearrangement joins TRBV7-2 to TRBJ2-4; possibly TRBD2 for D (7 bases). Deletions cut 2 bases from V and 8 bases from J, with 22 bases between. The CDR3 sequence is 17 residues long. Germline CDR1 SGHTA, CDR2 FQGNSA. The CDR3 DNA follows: TGTGCCAGCAGCTTACCATGGCGGGGGCCCGGGTCGGACATTCAGTACTTC. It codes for CASSLPWRGPGSDIQYF.

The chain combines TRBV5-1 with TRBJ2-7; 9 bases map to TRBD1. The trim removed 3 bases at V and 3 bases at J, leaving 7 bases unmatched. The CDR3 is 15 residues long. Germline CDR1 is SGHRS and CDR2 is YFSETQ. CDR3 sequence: CASSSGQGPVYEQYF. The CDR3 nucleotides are TGCGCCAGCAGCTCTGGACAGGGGCCCGTCTACGAGCAGTACTTC. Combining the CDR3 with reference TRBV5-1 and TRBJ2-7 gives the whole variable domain KAGVTQTPRYLIKTRGQQVTLSCSPISGHRSVSWYQQTPGQGLQFLFEYFSETQRNKGNFPGRFSGRQFSNSRSEMNVSTLELGDSALYLCASSSGQGPVYEQYFGPGTRLTVT.

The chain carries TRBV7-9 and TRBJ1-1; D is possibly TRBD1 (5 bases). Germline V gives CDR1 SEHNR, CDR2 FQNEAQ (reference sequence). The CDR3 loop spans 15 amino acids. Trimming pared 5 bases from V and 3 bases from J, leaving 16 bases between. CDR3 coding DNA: TGTGCCAGCAGCGACCCCTCGGGAGGGGACACTGAAGCTTTCTTT. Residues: CASSDPSGGDTEAFF.

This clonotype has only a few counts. The CDR3 region is CASSLAGKNIQYF. In DNA, the CDR3 is TGTGCCAGCAGTTTGGCGGGCAAAAACATTCAGTACTTC. The chain employs TRBV12-3 or TRBV12-4 and TRBJ2-4; a possible D gene is TRBD2 (5 bases). The germline V and J ends were trimmed by 3 bases and 3 bases, with 6 bases remaining between them. The CDR3 is 13 amino acids.

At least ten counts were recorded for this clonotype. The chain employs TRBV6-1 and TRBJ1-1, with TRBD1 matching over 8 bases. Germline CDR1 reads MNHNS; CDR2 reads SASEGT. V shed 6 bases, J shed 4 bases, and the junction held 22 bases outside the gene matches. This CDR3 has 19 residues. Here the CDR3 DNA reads TGTGCCAGCAGGGGACTCATTCCGGGACAGGCGAAGGTGTTCACTGAAGCTTTCTTT. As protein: CASRGLIPGQAKVFTEAFF.

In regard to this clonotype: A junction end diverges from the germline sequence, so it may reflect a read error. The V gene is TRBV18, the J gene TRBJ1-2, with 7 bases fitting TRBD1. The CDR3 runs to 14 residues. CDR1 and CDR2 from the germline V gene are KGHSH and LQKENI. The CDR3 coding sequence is TGTGCCAGCTCACCTGACAGGGCTCGCTATTGCTACACCTTC. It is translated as CASSPDRARYCYTF.

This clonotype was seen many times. The CDR3 protein is CASSLPRTGLLPSGYTF. The CDR3 DNA is TGTGCCAGCAGCTTACCTAGGACAGGACTCCTTCCTAGTGGCTACACCTTC. The chain combines TRBV7-2 with TRBJ1-2, with TRBD1 identical over 7 bases. The CDR3 runs to 17 residues. Losses at the gene ends were 2 bases for V and 7 bases for J; bases not matched to a gene: 16. Germline assignment: CDR1 SGHTA and CDR2 FQGNSA.

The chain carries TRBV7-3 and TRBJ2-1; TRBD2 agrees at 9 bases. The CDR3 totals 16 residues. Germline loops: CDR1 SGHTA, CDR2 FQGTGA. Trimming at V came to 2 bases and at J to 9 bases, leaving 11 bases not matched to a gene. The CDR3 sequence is CASSLGRAGGAPEQFF. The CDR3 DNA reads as TGTGCCAGCAGCTTAGGGAGGGCGGGGGGGGCCCCTGAGCAGTTCTTC.

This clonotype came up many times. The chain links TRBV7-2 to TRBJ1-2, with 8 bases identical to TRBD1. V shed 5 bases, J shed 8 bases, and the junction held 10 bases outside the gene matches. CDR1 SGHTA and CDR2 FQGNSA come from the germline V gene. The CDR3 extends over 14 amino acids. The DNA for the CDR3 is TGTGCCAGCAGCACCGGACAGGGCTGGGGAGGCTACACCTTC. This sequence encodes CASSTGQGWGGYTF.